The 5 T cell receptor beta chains below come from one sample, sequenced in a study of radiation and T cells in renal cell carcinoma. Repertoires were generated with immunoSEQ multiplex PCR, while TCRdb's copy carries only in-frame clones and drops some. The data contain about 140,000 clones, over 65% of them seen just once; the ten biggest clones take up under 30%. Time point defined: baseline pretreatment blood. Treatment: 15 Gy SBRT to primary tumor, nephrectomy 4 weeks later. Sequencing used blood, obtained from a patient whose treatment included radiotherapy and nephrectomy. The source of these receptors is a woman aged 45 to 65 with renal cell carcinoma.

This sequence joins TRBV2 and TRBJ2-2, with D perhaps TRBD2 (7 bases). V was clipped by 7 bases and J by 4 bases, with 16 bases between them. The CDR3 is 15 amino acids. CDR1 and CDR2 (germline): SNHLY, FYNNEI. The chain's CDR3 is CASKRAGATTGELFF. CDR3 DNA: TGTGCCAGCAAACGCGCGGGGGCCACCACCGGGGAGCTGTTTTTT.

V and J are TRBV9 and TRBJ1-6; 7 nucleotides agree with TRBD1. Trimming removed 4 bases from V and 6 bases from J; junction bases left unmatched: 7. Germline lookup yields CDR1 SGDLS and CDR2 YYNGEE. The CDR3 is 15 amino acids. In nucleotides, the CDR3 is TGTGCCAGCAGCCCTTTGACAGGGTTTAATTCACCCCTCCACTTT. It yields the protein CASSPLTGFNSPLHF.

The genes are TRBV6-5 and TRBJ1-5; D is possibly TRBD1 (5 bases). V was trimmed by 6 bases and J by 5 bases, leaving 17 bases between them. The germline V gene encodes CDR1 MNHEY and CDR2 SVGAGI. CDR3 length: 15 amino acids. The CDR3 loop reads CASSLGTLGDQPQHF. CDR3 DNA: TGTGCCAGCAGCCTAGGGACGCTTGGGGATCAGCCCCAGCATTTT.

This chain joins TRBV6-1 and TRBJ1-4; 8 nucleotides match TRBD1. Germline assignment: CDR1 MNHNS and CDR2 SASEGT. The CDR3 contains 13 residues. V was pared by 10 bases and J by 7 bases, with 8 bases of the junction left unmatched. The chain's CDR3 is CATYGQGSEKLFF. DNA for the CDR3: TGTGCCACCTACGGACAGGGAAGTGAAAAACTGTTTTTT.

The gene calls are TRBV4-3 and TRBJ2-2; D remains ambiguous. Trimming cost V 1 base and J 2 bases, with 14 bases left between them. This CDR3 is built from 17 residues. CDR1 is LGHNA, CDR2 YSLEER, per germline. This CDR3 reads CASSQGLGRSNTGELFF. CDR3 in DNA: TGCGCCAGCAGCCAAGGGCTAGGCCGGTCAAACACCGGGGAGCTGTTTTTT.